This T cell receptor beta chain was documented in a study of T cells in Graves' hyperthyroidism and ophthalmopathy. Across the whole study: The authors collected peripheral blood at initial diagnosis, before any treatment.

Germline lookup yields CDR1 MNHNS and CDR2 SASEGT. The trim removed 5 bases at V and 3 bases at J, leaving 10 bases unmatched. This CDR3 is 15 amino acids long. The study left out patients who had uncontrolled infection, other autoimmune disease, pregnancy or lactation. This clonotype was observed at least ten times. Authors of the study amplified TCR beta CDR3 regions from RNA transcripts. In the first-round RT-PCR of the TCR CDR3, the HTBI primer set was used. TCRdb used MiXCR to reprocess the multiplex PCR reads, holding one entry per CDR3 protein. Seen here are under 600,000 distinct CDR3 sequences, approximately 15% observed once, and the top ten hold more than 3%.

Sequencing was done on a sample of blood. The V and J genes are TRBV6-1 and TRBJ2-7; 7 bases are shared with TRBD1. This TCR was sampled from a woman aged 40 to 50 with Graves' ophthalmopathy. CDR3 amino acids: CASSNRQGKDYEQYF. For the CDR3, the DNA is TGTGCCAGCAGTAACCGACAGGGTAAGGACTACGAGCAGTACTTC.